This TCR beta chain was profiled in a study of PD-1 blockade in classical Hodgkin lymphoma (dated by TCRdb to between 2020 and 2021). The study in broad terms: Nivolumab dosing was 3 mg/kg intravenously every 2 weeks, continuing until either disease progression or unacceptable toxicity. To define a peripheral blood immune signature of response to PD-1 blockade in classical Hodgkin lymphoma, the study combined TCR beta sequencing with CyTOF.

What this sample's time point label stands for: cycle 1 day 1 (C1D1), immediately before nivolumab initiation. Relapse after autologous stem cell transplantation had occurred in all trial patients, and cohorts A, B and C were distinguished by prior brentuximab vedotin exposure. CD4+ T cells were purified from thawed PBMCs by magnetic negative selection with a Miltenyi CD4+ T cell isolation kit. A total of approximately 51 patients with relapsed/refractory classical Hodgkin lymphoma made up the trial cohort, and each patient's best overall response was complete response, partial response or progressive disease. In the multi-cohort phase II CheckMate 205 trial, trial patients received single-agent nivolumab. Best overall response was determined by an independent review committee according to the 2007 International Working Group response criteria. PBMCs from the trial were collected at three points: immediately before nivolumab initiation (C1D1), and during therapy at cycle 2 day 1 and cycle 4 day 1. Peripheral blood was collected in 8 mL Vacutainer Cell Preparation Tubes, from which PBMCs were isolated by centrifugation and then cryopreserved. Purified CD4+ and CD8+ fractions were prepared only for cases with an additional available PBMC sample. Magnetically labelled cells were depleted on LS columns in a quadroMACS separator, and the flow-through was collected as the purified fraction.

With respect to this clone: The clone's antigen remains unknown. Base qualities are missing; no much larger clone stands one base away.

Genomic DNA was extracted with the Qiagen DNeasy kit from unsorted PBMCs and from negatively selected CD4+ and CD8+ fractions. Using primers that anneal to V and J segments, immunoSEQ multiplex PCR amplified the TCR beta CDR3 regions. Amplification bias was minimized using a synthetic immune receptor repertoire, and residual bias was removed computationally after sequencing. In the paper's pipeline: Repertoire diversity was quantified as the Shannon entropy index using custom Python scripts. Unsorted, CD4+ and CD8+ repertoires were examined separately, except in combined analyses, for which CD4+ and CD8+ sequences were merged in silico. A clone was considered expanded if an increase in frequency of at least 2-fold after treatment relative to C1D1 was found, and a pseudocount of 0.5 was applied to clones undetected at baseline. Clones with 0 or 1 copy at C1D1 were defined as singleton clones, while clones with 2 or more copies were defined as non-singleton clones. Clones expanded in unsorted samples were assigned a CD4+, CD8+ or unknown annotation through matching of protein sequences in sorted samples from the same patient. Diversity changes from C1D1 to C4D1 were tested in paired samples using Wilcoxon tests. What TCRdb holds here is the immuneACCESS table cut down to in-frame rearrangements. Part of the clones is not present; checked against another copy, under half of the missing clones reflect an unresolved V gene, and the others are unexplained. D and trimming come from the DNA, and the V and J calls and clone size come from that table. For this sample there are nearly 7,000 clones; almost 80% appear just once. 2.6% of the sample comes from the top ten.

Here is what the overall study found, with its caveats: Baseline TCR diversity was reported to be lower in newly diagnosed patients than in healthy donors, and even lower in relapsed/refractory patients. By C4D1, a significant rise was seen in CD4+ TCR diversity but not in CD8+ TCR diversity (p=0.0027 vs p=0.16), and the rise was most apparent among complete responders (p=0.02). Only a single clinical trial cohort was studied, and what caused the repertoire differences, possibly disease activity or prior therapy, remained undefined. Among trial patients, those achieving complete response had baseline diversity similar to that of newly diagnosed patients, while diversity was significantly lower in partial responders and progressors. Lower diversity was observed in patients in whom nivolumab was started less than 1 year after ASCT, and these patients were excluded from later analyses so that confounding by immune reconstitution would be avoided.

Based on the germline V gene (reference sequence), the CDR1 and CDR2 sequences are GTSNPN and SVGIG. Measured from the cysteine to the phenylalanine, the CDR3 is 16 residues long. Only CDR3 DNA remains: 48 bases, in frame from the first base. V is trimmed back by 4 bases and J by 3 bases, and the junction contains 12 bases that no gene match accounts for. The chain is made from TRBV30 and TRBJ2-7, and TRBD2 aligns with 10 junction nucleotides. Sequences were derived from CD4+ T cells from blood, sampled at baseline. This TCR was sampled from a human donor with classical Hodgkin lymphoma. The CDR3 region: CAWIEKWTSGFYEQYF. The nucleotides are TGTGCCTGGATTGAGAAATGGACTAGCGGATTCTACGAGCAGTACTTC.